One sample yielded the 18 T cell receptor beta chains listed below, sequenced in a study of T cells in Graves' hyperthyroidism and ophthalmopathy. TCR beta CDR3 region amplification was performed from RNA transcripts. The HTBI set primed first-round TCR CDR3 RT-PCR. From the multiplex PCR reads, TCRdb called clonotypes with MiXCR, one entry per CDR3 protein. The repertoire holds about 340,000 distinct CDR3 sequences, with under 25% as singletons. The material sequenced was blood. The receptor set was obtained from a woman between 50 and 59 years old with Graves' hyperthyroidism.

This clonotype occurred many times. The chain links TRBV28 to TRBJ2-2, with D perhaps matching TRBD2 (6 bases). The germline V gene has CDR1 MDHEN and CDR2 SYDVKM. Trimming cost V 7 bases and J 0 bases, with 15 bases left between them. This CDR3 has 16 amino acids. The chain's CDR3 is CASTGSGTPNTGELFF. The CDR3 DNA sequence: TGTGCCAGCACCGGCTCCGGGACTCCGAACACCGGGGAGCTGTTTTTT.

There are many counts of this clonotype. J is TRBJ1-1 and V is TRBV7-9; D gene ambiguous. The V end was cut by 7 bases, the J end by 5 bases, with 11 bases between. Germline values: CDR1 SEHNR, CDR2 FQNEAQ (reference sequence). This CDR3 comprises 12 residues. The CDR3 sequence is CASTVFSTEAFF. The CDR3, as DNA: TGTGCCAGCACTGTATTTTCTACTGAAGCTTTCTTT.

The rearrangement joins TRBV9 to TRBJ2-5; TRBD2 matches at 8 bases. The CDR3 runs 16 residues. Trimming removed 3 bases from V and 7 bases from J; junction bases left unmatched: 14. Germline CDR1 SGDLS, CDR2 YYNGEE. The CDR3 loop reads CASSGGAGDPEVTQYF. CDR3 DNA: TGTGCCAGCAGCGGAGGAGCGGGGGACCCCGAGGTGACCCAGTACTTC.

The chain has TRBV3-1 and TRBJ1-4; D might be TRBD1 (5 bases). CDR3 size: 15 residues. V was cut by 1 base and J by 7 bases, with 13 bases left in between. Germline V gene sequence: CDR1 LGHDT, CDR2 YNNKEL (reference sequence). The CDR3 loop is CASSQGGLEGEKLFF. In DNA form, the CDR3 reads TGTGCCAGCAGCCAAGGGGGCCTCGAGGGTGAAAAACTGTTTTTT.

This clonotype appeared a single time. Possible read error: a much larger clone is one base away. Written as DNA, the CDR3 is TGCAGTGCCTCCGGGCGTCTAGCCTACGAGCAGTACTTC. Amino acids: CSASGRLAYEQYF. V gene TRBV20-1 combines with J gene TRBJ2-7; D gene unclear. V lost 6 bases and J lost 2, with 14 bases in between. CDR1 and CDR2 (germline): DFQATT, SNEGSKA (reference sequence). The CDR3 is 13 residues long.

This clonotype was found many times. The CDR3 is CASSLGQGKGNTEAFF. In DNA form, the CDR3 reads TGTGCCAGCAGTTTAGGACAGGGCAAAGGGAACACTGAAGCTTTCTTT. The V call is TRBV12-3 or TRBV12-4, the J call TRBJ1-1, with TRBD1 matching over 7 bases. Losses at the gene ends were 1 base for V and 1 base for J; bases not matched to a gene: 6. The CDR3 is 16 amino acids.

Many counts were recorded for this clonotype. The chain couples TRBV6-1 to TRBJ2-5; 10 nucleotides align to TRBD2. Germline V gene sequence: CDR1 MNHNS, CDR2 SASEGT. The CDR3 runs 16 residues. V shed 5 bases, J shed 5 bases, and the junction held 11 bases outside the gene matches. The CDR3 coding sequence is TGTGCCAGCAGTTCCCGGACTAGCGGAGGCCGGGAGACCCAGTACTTC. Translation gives CASSSRTSGGRETQYF.

This clonotype was seen ten or more times. The DNA of the CDR3 is TGTGCCAGCAGACCCCTCGGGGCGAGCTCCTACGAGCAGTACTTC. Translating gives CASRPLGASSYEQYF. This chain links TRBV28 with TRBJ2-7, with D tentatively TRBD1 or TRBD2 (5 bases each). Trimming stripped 6 bases from V and 0 bases from J, with 15 bases between. The CDR3 totals 15 residues. Germline assignment: CDR1 MDHEN and CDR2 SYDVKM.

This clonotype was observed a handful of times. The chain uses TRBV2 and TRBJ2-5; possible D gene TRBD2, 6 bases. V lost 6 bases and J lost 4, with 15 bases in between. Germline loops: CDR1 SNHLY, CDR2 FYNNEI. The CDR3 length is 14 residues. The CDR3 sequence: CASSGRRGGETQYF. The CDR3 bases are TGTGCCAGCAGCGGCCGGAGGGGAGGAGAGACCCAGTACTTC. The whole variable domain, remainder taken from reference TRBV2 and TRBJ2-5, is EPEVTQTPSHQVTQMGQEVILRCVPISNHLYFYWYRQILGQKVEFLVSFYNNEISEKSEIFDDQFSVERPDGSNFTLKIRSTKLEDSAMYFCASSGRRGGETQYFGPGTRLLVL.

This clonotype has a count of ten or more. V is TRBV29-1 and J is TRBJ2-7; D gene uncertain. Trimming pared 4 bases from V and 3 bases from J, leaving 10 bases between. Germline CDR1 reads SQVTM; CDR2 reads ANQGSEA. The CDR3 runs 12 residues. The CDR3 region is CSVGVSLYEQYF. The CDR3 DNA is TGCAGCGTTGGGGTCAGCCTCTACGAGCAGTACTTC.

The V gene is TRBV5-6, the J gene TRBJ1-1, with D uncertain. The germline V gene has CDR1 SGHDT and CDR2 YYEEEE. The CDR3 spans 14 residues. V lost 4 bases and J 1 base, leaving 11 bases between the germline ends. In DNA form, the CDR3 reads TGTGCCAGCAGCCGTCGGACGGAGAACACTGAAGCTTTCTTT. Translated: CASSRRTENTEAFF.

In its sample, this clonotype was seen many times. The V and J genes are TRBV30 and TRBJ2-1; TRBD2 matches at 12 bases. Germline V gene sequence: CDR1 GTSNPN, CDR2 SVGIG (reference sequence). This CDR3 has 13 residues. V lost 1 base to trimming and J lost 10 bases; unmatched junction nucleotides: 2. CDR3 coding DNA: TGTGCCTGGAGTGCCGGACTAGCGGGAGAGCAGTTCTTC. It codes for CAWSAGLAGEQFF.

This clonotype came up many times. The chain joins TRBV14 to TRBJ1-1, with 7 bases that match TRBD1. The CDR3 extends over 18 amino acids. Germline trimming cut 5 bases from V and 4 bases from J; bases unmatched to any gene: 19. Germline V gene sequence: CDR1 SGHDN, CDR2 FVKESK. Here the CDR3 reads CASSNFGTDYPGGTEAFF. DNA for the CDR3: TGTGCCAGCAGCAACTTCGGGACAGACTACCCCGGGGGCACTGAAGCTTTCTTT.

About this clonotype itself: Because the CDR3 is missing its conserved closing phenylalanine or tryptophan, this is likely a read error. The chain uses TRBV5-6 and TRBJ1-1; no clear D. Germline V gene sequence: CDR1 SGHDT, CDR2 YYEEEE. The CDR3 covers 13 residues. V was shortened by 4 bases and J by 4 bases, with 11 bases between the two germline ends. DNA for the CDR3: TGTGCCAGCAGCCTCGAACGGGGCACTGAAGCTTTCCTT. Translated, it gives CASSLERGTEAFL.

This clonotype was counted at least ten times. The V call is TRBV29-1, the J call TRBJ2-7; tentative D call: TRBD1 (7 bases). This CDR3 has 12 residues. The V gene's germline CDR1 is SQVTM and CDR2 ANQGSEA. V shed 7 bases and J shed 2 bases, with 12 bases lying between them. CDR3 in amino acids: CSAGDRAYEQYF. CDR3 bases: TGCAGCGCGGGGGACAGAGCCTACGAGCAGTACTTC.

Many counts were recorded for this clonotype. This sequence joins TRBV6-1 and TRBJ2-5; TRBD1 matches 11 bases. CDR1 and CDR2 from the germline V gene are MNHNS and SASEGT. CDR3 size: 19 residues. V lost 2 bases to trimming and J lost 4 bases; unmatched junction nucleotides: 15. The CDR3 here is CASSEHFLKRGQGGETQYF. CDR3 coding DNA: TGTGCCAGCAGTGAACATTTCCTTAAAAGGGGACAGGGGGGAGAGACCCAGTACTTC.

This clonotype was seen only a few times. V is TRBV6-1 and J is TRBJ1-1; unclear D gene. V was clipped by 7 bases and J by 9 bases, with 12 bases between them. Per germline, CDR1 MNHNS and CDR2 SASEGT. The CDR3 has 11 amino acids. CDR3 DNA sequence: TGTGCCAGCACGCGGGGATTAAAAGCTTTCTTT. It codes for CASTRGLKAFF.

The chain employs TRBV10-1 and TRBJ2-7, with D possibly matching TRBD2 (5 bases). V lost 5 bases and J 3 bases, leaving 11 bases between the germline ends. The germline gives CDR1 WNHNN, CDR2 SYGVQD (reference sequence). The CDR3 covers 13 residues. This chain's CDR3 is CASSRGLGYEQYF. The CDR3, as DNA: TGCGCCAGCAGTCGTGGACTGGGCTACGAGCAGTACTTC.